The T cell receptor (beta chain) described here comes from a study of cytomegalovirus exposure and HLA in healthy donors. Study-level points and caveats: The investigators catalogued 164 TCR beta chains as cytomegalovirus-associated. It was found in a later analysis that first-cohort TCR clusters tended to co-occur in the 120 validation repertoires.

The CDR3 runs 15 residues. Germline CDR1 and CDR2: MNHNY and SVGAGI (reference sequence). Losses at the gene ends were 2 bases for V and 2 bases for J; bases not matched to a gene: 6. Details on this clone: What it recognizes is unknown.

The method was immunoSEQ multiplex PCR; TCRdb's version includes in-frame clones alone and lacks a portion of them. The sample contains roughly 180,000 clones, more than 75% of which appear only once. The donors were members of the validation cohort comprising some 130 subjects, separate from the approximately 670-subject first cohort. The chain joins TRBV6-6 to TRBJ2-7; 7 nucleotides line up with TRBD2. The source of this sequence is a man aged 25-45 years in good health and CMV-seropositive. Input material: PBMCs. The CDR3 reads CASSYMGRETYEQYF. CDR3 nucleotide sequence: TGTGCCAGCAGTTACATGGGGAGGGAGACCTACGAGCAGTACTTC.